This T cell receptor (beta chain) was retrieved from a study of identical twins. General study results and limits: Interpretation of the results relied on cross-sectional statistical analysis and not on following the same donors. The presence of invariant MAIT and iNKT cells could partly confound analyses of zero-insertion sequences. Within beta out-of-frame sequences, the excess sharing observed between twins was weaker.

The germline V gene has CDR1 DFQATT and CDR2 SNEGSKA (reference sequence). Trimming removed 6 bases at V and 0 bases at J, with 9 bases between. CDR3 length: 13 residues. TCRdb re-derived calls from the 5' RACE reads in MiXCR, one entry per CDR3 protein. The sample lists about 720 distinct CDR3 sequences, approximately 61% occurring once. Worth noting for this clonotype: Its matching antigen is unknown.

This receptor was taken from a woman between 18 and 30 years old in good health. This table probably holds off-target reads from a library built for another chain. Specimen: CD4+ T cells sorted from blood. The chain recombines TRBV20-1 with TRBJ2-4; D gene ambiguous. CDR3 in DNA: TGCAGTGCCCCTGGTCCAGCCAAAAACATTCAGTACTTC. Protein product: CSAPGPAKNIQYF.